The 24 T cell receptor beta chains below come from one sample, sequenced in a study of shared clonotypes between healthy human individuals. The table came from immunoSEQ multiplex PCR; TCRdb's copy has only in-frame clones and leaves some out. The sample carries 800,000 to 1,200,000 clones, approximately 80% recorded once. Sequencing input: memory CD4+ T cells from PBMCs. Subset defined: CD45RA-negative fraction. The receptors originated from a man younger than 35 in good health. Some clones in this sample may be carry-over from other donors' samples.

This chain uses TRBV4-2 with TRBJ2-7, with D tentatively TRBD1 (6 bases). This CDR3 is 15 amino acids long. Germline V gives CDR1 LGHNA, CDR2 YNFKEQ. Trimming pared 2 bases from V and 3 bases from J, leaving 14 bases between. In DNA, the CDR3 is TGTGCCAGCAGCCAAACCCAGGGGAGCTACTACGAGCAGTACTTC. Translating it yields CASSQTQGSYYEQYF.

This clone was seen a handful of times. The chain uses TRBV7-8 and TRBJ2-7, with D maybe TRBD1 (5 bases). The CDR3 runs to 15 residues. Per the germline V gene, CDR1 is SGHVS and CDR2 is FQNEAQ. The V end was cut by 6 bases, the J end by 2 bases, with 17 bases between. This CDR3 is CASSQSRVGTYEQYF. Here the CDR3 DNA reads TGTGCCAGCAGTCAATCCAGGGTGGGAACCTACGAGCAGTACTTC.

The chain links TRBV30 to TRBJ2-2, with a tentative D call TRBD2 (5 bases). The CDR3 consists of 16 residues. V lost 0 bases, J lost 2 bases, and 13 bases lay in between. CDR1 is GTSNPN and CDR2 is SVGIG in the germline V gene (reference sequence). The CDR3 sequence is CAWSVLSGINTGELFF. The DNA for the CDR3 is TGTGCCTGGAGTGTACTCAGCGGAATTAACACCGGGGAGCTGTTTTTT.

The chain couples TRBV28 to TRBJ2-1, with 12 bases fitting TRBD2. V was pared by 6 bases and J by 15 bases, with 12 bases of the junction left unmatched. Germline CDR1 MDHEN, CDR2 SYDVKM. There are 14 residues in the CDR3. The CDR3 bases are TGTGCCAGCAGGCCTACGCCTAGCGGGAGGGTGGGGTTCTTC. This translates into CASRPTPSGRVGFF.

This clone was recorded once. The chain uses TRBV19 and TRBJ2-1; the match to TRBD2 covers 9 bases. The CDR3 is 15 residues long. V lost 3 bases, J lost 8 bases, and 8 bases stayed unmatched. Germline loops: CDR1 LNHDA, CDR2 SQIVND (reference sequence). CDR3 loop: CASSISGLAYHEQFF. The CDR3 nucleotides read TGTGCCAGTAGTATCAGCGGACTAGCGTACCATGAGCAGTTCTTC.

On this clone: Possible read error: a much larger clone is one base away. Other DNA sequences in this sample translate to the same CDR3. The chain links TRBV7-8 to TRBJ1-1; D remains ambiguous. The CDR3 loop spans 12 amino acids. Germline lookup yields CDR1 SGHVS and CDR2 FQNEAQ. V was trimmed by 3 bases and J by 1 base, leaving 3 bases between them. The CDR3 spells CASSFPNTEAFF. In DNA, the CDR3 is TGTGCCAGCAGCTTCCCGAACACTGAAGCTTTCTTT.

This clone occurred once. The genes are TRBV5-3 and TRBJ1-2, with no clear D. TRBV5-3 is an open reading frame, and its role is uncertain. CDR3 size: 14 residues. Trimming removed 4 bases from V and 2 bases from J, with 12 bases in between. The CDR3 reads CARSLRAGNYGYTF. CDR3 nucleotides: TGTGCCAGAAGCCTCCGGGCGGGCAACTATGGCTACACCTTC.

J is TRBJ2-2 and V is TRBV6-1; 9 bases match TRBD1. Losses at the gene ends were 6 bases for V and 2 bases for J; bases not matched to a gene: 1. The CDR3 extends over 14 amino acids. In germline, CDR1 is MNHNS, CDR2 SASEGT. The CDR3 region has the DNA TGTGCCAGCAGACAGGGGGCAAACACCGGGGAGCTGTTTTTT. Its translation: CASRQGANTGELFF.

This chain joins TRBV6-1 and TRBJ2-3; perhaps TRBD2 as D (6 bases). CDR1 is MNHNS, CDR2 SASEGT, per germline. This CDR3 spans 16 amino acids. V lost 1 base and J 1 base, leaving 12 bases between the germline ends. Here the CDR3 DNA reads TGTGCCAGCAGTGAAGAGACTAGATGGGGCACAGATACGCAGTATTTT. Translating gives CASSEETRWGTDTQYF.

This clone showed up many times. The V and J genes are TRBV7-8 and TRBJ2-1; maybe TRBD2 (6 bases). The V and J ends lost 4 bases and 9 bases respectively, with 22 bases between them. CDR1 and CDR2 (germline): SGHVS, FQNEAQ. The length of the CDR3 is 16 residues. The CDR3 DNA sequence: TGTGCCAGCAGCTCATGGGGCGGGAACGGCCGGATTGAGCAGTTCTTC. Its protein is CASSSWGGNGRIEQFF. The full variable domain, its missing parts supplied by reference TRBV7-8 and TRBJ2-1, is GAGVSQSPRYKVAKRGQDVALRCDPISGHVSLFWYQQALGQGPEFLTYFQNEAQLDKSGLPSDRFFAERPEGSVSTLKIQRTQQEDSAVYLCASSSWGGNGRIEQFFGPGTRLTVL.

The V gene is TRBV19, the J gene TRBJ1-5; weak D call: TRBD1 (6 bases). CDR1 LNHDA and CDR2 SQIVND come from the germline V gene (reference sequence). V was trimmed by 5 bases and J by 6 bases, leaving 14 bases between them. The CDR3 loop spans 14 amino acids. The CDR3 loop reads CASSVRGLGQPQHF. As DNA, the CDR3 is TGTGCCAGTAGTGTCAGGGGTCTAGGTCAGCCCCAGCATTTT.

The J gene is TRBJ2-1, the V gene TRBV5-1; unclear D gene. Germline CDR1 and CDR2: SGHRS and YFSETQ. The CDR3 runs 13 residues. The V end lost 0 bases, the J end lost 13 bases, and 14 bases lay between the germline ends. The CDR3 loop is CASSLDAQLPQFF. CDR3 DNA: TGCGCCAGCAGCTTGGACGCCCAATTGCCCCAGTTCTTC.

The J gene is TRBJ2-5, the V gene TRBV19; D is unresolved. Trimming removed 1 base at V and 5 bases at J, with 2 bases between. The CDR3 has 11 residues. The germline CDR1 and CDR2 sequences are LNHDA and SQIVND (reference sequence). In nucleotides, the CDR3 is TGTGCCAGTAGTATAGTTGAGACCCAGTACTTC. Amino acids: CASSIVETQYF.

V usage is TRBV7-3 and J usage is TRBJ2-6, with 8 bases lining up with TRBD2. The length of the CDR3 is 19 residues. CDR1 and CDR2 (germline): SGHTA, FQGTGA. J was trimmed by 0 bases and V by 6 bases; bases with no gene match: 13. CDR3 in amino acids: CASRFDGTSPFSGANVLTF. CDR3 DNA: TGTGCCAGCAGGTTCGATGGGACTAGTCCTTTCTCTGGGGCCAACGTCCTGACTTTC.

The chain couples TRBV25-1 to TRBJ1-4, with D unclear. The V gene's germline CDR1 is MGHDK and CDR2 SYGVNS. The CDR3 consists of 14 residues. V was trimmed by 6 bases and J by 8 bases, leaving 16 bases between them. CDR3 in DNA: TGTGCCAGCAGCATCCGCGGTCTTGGGGAAAAACTGTTTTTT. As protein: CASSIRGLGEKLFF.

The V and J genes are TRBV7-9 and TRBJ2-1; 8 positions match TRBD2. CDR3 length equals 15 residues. In germline, CDR1 is SEHNR, CDR2 FQNEAQ (reference sequence). With 7 bases clipped from V and 4 bases from J, the junction kept 9 bases outside the gene matches. The CDR3 DNA reads as TGTGCCAGCACCCGGGGGGTAGCGGGATACAATGAGCAGTTCTTC. This sequence encodes CASTRGVAGYNEQFF.

This clone was detected a few times. The chain joins TRBV7-8 to TRBJ1-5; 7 nucleotides line up with TRBD1. V trimming: 5 bases; J trimming: 2 bases; junction bases outside the gene matches: 9. The CDR3 runs 16 residues. The germline gives CDR1 SGHVS, CDR2 FQNEAQ. CDR3 loop: CASSRTGASGNQPQHF. The CDR3 nucleotides are TGTGCCAGCAGCCGTACAGGGGCCTCGGGCAATCAGCCCCAGCATTTT.

The chain combines TRBV4-1 with TRBJ2-2, with 7 bases aligning to TRBD2. The CDR3 consists of 17 residues. The V and J ends lost 1 base and 7 bases, in that order; junction bases with no gene match: 12. CDR1 is MGHRA and CDR2 is YSYEKL in the germline V gene. CDR3 sequence reads: CASSQAGTIPFGGELFF. The DNA of the CDR3 is TGCGCCAGCAGCCAAGCCGGGACTATACCTTTTGGCGGGGAGCTGTTTTTT.

The V and J genes are TRBV2 and TRBJ2-1; 11 positions agree with TRBD2. Germline trimming cut 8 bases from V and 3 bases from J; bases unmatched to any gene: 12. The CDR3 consists of 17 residues. In germline, CDR1 is SNHLY, CDR2 FYNNEI. In nucleotides, the CDR3 is TGTGCCAGCTGGACCGGGACTAGCGGCTCGAACTACAATGAGCAGTTCTTC. Protein product: CASWTGTSGSNYNEQFF.

The genes are TRBV10-1 and TRBJ2-1; D is unresolved. This CDR3 comprises 11 residues. The V gene's germline CDR1 is WNHNN and CDR2 SYGVQD (reference sequence). Trimming took off 5 bases at V and 7 bases at J, with 6 bases between the two ends. CDR3 region: CASSRLNEQFF. CDR3 DNA sequence: TGCGCCAGCAGTCGGTTGAATGAGCAGTTCTTC.

This chain joins TRBV19 and TRBJ1-1; no clear D gene. V lost 5 bases to trimming and J lost 3 bases, with 7 bases between them. CDR1 and CDR2 from the germline V gene are LNHDA and SQIVND (reference sequence). This CDR3 has 12 residues. The CDR3 reads CASSRFDTEAFF. CDR3 sequence (DNA): TGTGCCAGTAGTCGGTTCGACACTGAAGCTTTCTTT.

The rearrangement joins TRBV6-1 to TRBJ2-1, with D perhaps TRBD2 (5 bases). V was cut by 4 bases and J by 3 bases, with 10 bases left in between. The CDR3 totals 14 residues. Per germline, CDR1 MNHNS and CDR2 SASEGT. The DNA for the CDR3 is TGTGCCAGCAGTGTCGTCAGCGGCTACAATGAGCAGTTCTTC. It codes for CASSVVSGYNEQFF.

V usage is TRBV5-1 and J usage is TRBJ2-5; no reliable D call. There are 15 residues in the CDR3. The germline gives CDR1 SGHRS, CDR2 YFSETQ. Trimming stripped 0 bases from V and 1 base from J, with 10 bases between. CDR3 protein: CASSLAQYGQETQYF. The CDR3 DNA reads TGCGCCAGCAGCTTGGCCCAGTACGGCCAAGAGACCCAGTACTTC.

This clone appeared a few times. The genes are TRBV5-1 and TRBJ2-3; the D is unclear. Per germline, CDR1 SGHRS and CDR2 YFSETQ. The CDR3 has 13 amino acids. Deletions cut 2 bases from V and 5 bases from J, with 9 bases between. The chain's CDR3 is CASSLSRIDTQYF. The CDR3 DNA reads as TGCGCCAGCAGCTTATCCCGGATAGATACGCAGTATTTT.